The T cell receptor beta chain described here comes from a study of Tregs in tolerant kidney transplant recipients. Related graft donors supplied nonmyeloablative bone marrow transplants, and mixed chimerism was transient. The CDR3 has 14 residues. Germline CDR1 and CDR2: SGHNT and YYREEE (reference sequence). J gave up 1 base and V 5 bases, and 4 bases lay outside the gene matches. A note on this clone: The read gets to within 3 residues of the CDR3 end, and the germline J gene fills in the rest.

Sequencing used immunoSEQ multiplex PCR; TCRdb keeps in-frame clones, though not all of them. Recorded for this sample: about 31,000 clones. Sequencing was performed on CD4+ T cells from blood (PBMCs), taken 24 months after the transplant. The clonotype originates from a human patient who received a combined kidney and bone marrow transplant. The T cells may come from the graft donor. The chain recombines TRBV5-4 with TRBJ2-7, with TRBD1 matching 9 bases. This CDR3 is CASRKGTGSYEQYF. The CDR3 bases that were read are TGTGCCAGCAGAAAAGGGACAGGGTCCTACGAG.